The text below deals with one T cell receptor beta chain. The sample originates from a study of blood T cell repertoires in COVID-19. Looking at the study overall: The United States, Italy and Spain were the sources of the acute and convalescent COVID-19 samples.

Assay used: immunoSEQ multiplex PCR; TCRdb lists only in-frame clones, some missing. The sample lists about 81,000 clones, about 95% occurring once. J lost 2 bases, V lost 2 bases, and 4 bases had no gene match. This CDR3 contains 15 residues. Germline loops: CDR1 SGHDN, CDR2 FVKESK. The specimen was peripheral blood. The sequence derives from a human donor with active COVID-19. The donor label of this sample is uncertain. The chain combines TRBV14 with TRBJ2-5; TRBD2 matches at 8 bases. CDR3 protein: CASSQLSGNQETQYF. The DNA of the CDR3 is TGTGCCAGCAGCCAACTTAGCGGGAATCAAGAGACCCAGTACTTC.